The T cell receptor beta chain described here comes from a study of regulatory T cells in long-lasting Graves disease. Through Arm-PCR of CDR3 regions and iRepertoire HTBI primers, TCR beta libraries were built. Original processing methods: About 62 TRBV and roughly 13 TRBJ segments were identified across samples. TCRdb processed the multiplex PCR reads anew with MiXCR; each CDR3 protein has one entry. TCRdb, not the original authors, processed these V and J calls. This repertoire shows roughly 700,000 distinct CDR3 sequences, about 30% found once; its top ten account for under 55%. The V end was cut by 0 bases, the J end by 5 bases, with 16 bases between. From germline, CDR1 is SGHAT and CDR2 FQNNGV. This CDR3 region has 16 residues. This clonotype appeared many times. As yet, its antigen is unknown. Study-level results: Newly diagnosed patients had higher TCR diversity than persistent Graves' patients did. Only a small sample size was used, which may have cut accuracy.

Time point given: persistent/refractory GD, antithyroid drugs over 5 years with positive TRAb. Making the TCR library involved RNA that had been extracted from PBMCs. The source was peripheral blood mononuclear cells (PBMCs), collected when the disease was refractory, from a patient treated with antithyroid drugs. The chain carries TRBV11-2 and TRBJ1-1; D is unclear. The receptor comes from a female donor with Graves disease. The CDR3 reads CASSLDRSGWETEAFF. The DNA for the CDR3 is TGTGCCAGCAGCTTAGATCGATCGGGGTGGGAGACTGAAGCTTTCTTT.